Sequencing of this T cell receptor (beta chain) was carried out in a study of CD8 T cells in Susac syndrome. RNA in amounts of roughly 0.45 to 1 ug was reverse transcribed with random hexamers. An immunoSEQ multiplex PCR amplified TCR beta CDR3 over 54 Vbeta and 13 Jbeta. TCRdb itself ran the immunoSEQ multiplex PCR reads through MiXCR, one entry per CDR3 protein. This table has roughly 200,000 distinct CDR3 sequences, more than 90% appearing once. The CDR3 length is 14 residues. V was pared by 1 base and J by 9 bases, with 13 bases between. Germline lookup yields CDR1 SGHVS and CDR2 FQNEAQ. The sequenced target, TCR beta, came from blood CD8+ and CD4+ T cells.

Material: CD4+ T cells from PBMCs. This sequence was found in a human donor with multiple sclerosis. The genes are TRBV7-8 and TRBJ2-1; tentatively, D is TRBD1 (5 bases). CDR3 DNA sequence: TGTGCCAGCAGCTTAGGCCGGACACTGGGTGAGCAGTTCTTC. This sequence encodes CASSLGRTLGEQFF.